This T cell receptor beta chain was sequenced during a study of early T cells in non-severe SARS-CoV-2 infection. For the study at large: Chains stayed unpaired after sequencing of bulk RNA from unsorted whole blood. Study-level results: VDJdb-based matching was biased toward anti-spike CD8 responses and missed private and CD4 specificities.

With 3 bases removed from V and 4 bases from J, the gap between germline ends came to 12 bases. The CDR3 covers 13 residues. Germline values: CDR1 DFQATT, CDR2 SNEGSKA (reference sequence). Individual cDNA molecules were tagged with unique molecular identifiers. MiXCR, run by TCRdb on the 5' RACE reads, gives a single entry per CDR3 protein. The sample contains around 35,000 distinct CDR3 sequences, roughly 6.2% of which appear only once. Many counts were recorded for this clonotype. The antigen is not known. Source material: whole blood. The chain is built from TRBV20-1 and TRBJ2-5; maybe TRBD2 (7 bases). The TCR originated in an adult who was a healthcare worker with PCR-confirmed SARS-CoV-2 infection or an uninfected control (not recorded which). The CDR3 DNA follows: TGCAGTGCTAGTGGCGGGGGCCGAGAGACCCAGTACTTC. Residues: CSASGGGRETQYF.